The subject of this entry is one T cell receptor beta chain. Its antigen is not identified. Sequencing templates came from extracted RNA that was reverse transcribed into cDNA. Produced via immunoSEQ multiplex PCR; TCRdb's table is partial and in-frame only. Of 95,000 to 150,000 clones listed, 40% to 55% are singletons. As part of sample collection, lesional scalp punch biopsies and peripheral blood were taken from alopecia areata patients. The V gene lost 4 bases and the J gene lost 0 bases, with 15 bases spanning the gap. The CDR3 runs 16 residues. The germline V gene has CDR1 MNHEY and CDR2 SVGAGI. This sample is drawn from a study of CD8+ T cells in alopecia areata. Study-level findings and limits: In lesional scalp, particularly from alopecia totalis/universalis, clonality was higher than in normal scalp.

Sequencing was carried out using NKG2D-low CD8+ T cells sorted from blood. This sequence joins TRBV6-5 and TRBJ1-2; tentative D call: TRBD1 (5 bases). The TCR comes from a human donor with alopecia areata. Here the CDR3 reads CASSSLRDRANYGYTF. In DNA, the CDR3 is TGTGCCAGCAGTTCCCTCCGGGACCGCGCTAACTATGGCTACACCTTC.